This TCR beta chain was sequenced during a study of T cells in Graves' hyperthyroidism and ophthalmopathy. This clonotype was counted between two and nine times. Using RNA transcripts as the source, TCR beta CDR3 regions were amplified. TCR CDR3 regions were first amplified by RT-PCR with HTBI primers. TCRdb independently ran MiXCR on the multiplex PCR reads; one entry per CDR3 protein. This table has 550,000 to 800,000 distinct CDR3 sequences, roughly a sixth appearing once. The authors deemed Graves' hyperthyroidism stable absent ophthalmopathy progression within 18 months. Patients aged 18 to 65 with hyperthyroidism were newly diagnosed, with duration under 2 months. Isolation of PBMCs was performed on around 9.7 ml fresh peripheral blood. Source material: blood. The TCR sequence derives from a man over 45 with Graves' hyperthyroidism.

For the CDR3, the DNA is TGTGCCAGCAGCCGGACAGGAGGATACACAGATACGCAGTATTTT. Protein product: CASSRTGGYTDTQYF. The V call is TRBV12-3 or TRBV12-4, the J call TRBJ2-3; 7 nucleotides align to TRBD1. The CDR3 is 15 amino acids. The trim removed 6 bases at V and 2 bases at J, leaving 8 bases unmatched.